This T cell receptor (beta chain) stems from a study of T cell repertoires in cytomegalovirus infection. Study at large: Both a matching HLA type and CMV infection were indicated by public TCR beta signatures.

From the reads, TCRdb called clonotypes with MiXCR, one entry per CDR3 protein. The sample comprises roughly 720,000 distinct CDR3 sequences, about a third of which are singletons, and 2.5% to 3.5% rests with the top ten. This clonotype was recorded at least ten times. Its antigen is unknown. Trimming left V 6 bases short and J 10 bases short, with 3 bases between. The length of the CDR3 is 8 residues. General study results and limits: Dominating the ex vivo response were TCR beta clonotypes that were CMV-specific and HLA-C-restricted.

This TCR was recovered from a human donor in good health (CMV status not recorded). Some clones in this sample may be carry-over from other donors' samples. This chain joins TRBV12-3 or TRBV12-4 and TRBJ1-2, with D uncertain. Sequencing input: PBMCs. The CDR3 sequence: CASSPYTF. DNA for the CDR3: TGTGCCAGCAGCCCCTACACCTTC.